Below, 8 T cell receptor beta chains from the same sample are listed, as sequenced in a study of T cell repertoires in cytomegalovirus infection. From the reads, TCRdb called clonotypes with MiXCR, one entry per CDR3 protein. The table shows 900,000 to 950,000 distinct CDR3 sequences, with approximately 31% occurring only once. These TCRs' antigens remain unknown. Source: cultured CD8+ T cells from PBMCs, taken from culture after CMV antigen stimulation. All receptors derive from a human donor in good health (CMV status not recorded). Some clones in this sample may be carry-over from other donors' samples.

This chain connects TRBV5-1 to TRBJ2-3; the D gene is possibly TRBD1 (6 bases). CDR1 and CDR2 (germline): SGHRS, YFSETQ. This CDR3 region has 16 residues. V was shortened by 2 bases and J by 1 base, with 14 bases between the two germline ends. The CDR3 coding sequence is TGCGCCAGCAGCTTTCCTAGTGAGGGGGGCACAGATACGCAGTATTTT. It yields the protein CASSFPSEGGTDTQYF.

The chain has TRBV9 and TRBJ1-4, with 7 bases lining up with TRBD1. This CDR3 is built from 16 residues. Germline-derived CDR1 and CDR2 are SGDLS and YYNGEE. V shed 1 base and J 5 bases; nucleotides not matched to a gene: 8. The CDR3, as DNA: TGTGCCAGCAGCGTAAGTCATGGGACAGTCAATGAAAAACTGTTTTTT. This sequence encodes CASSVSHGTVNEKLFF.

This clonotype was picked up many times. One junction end disagrees with the germline gene, perhaps due to a read error. This chain uses TRBV11-1 with TRBJ2-1, with D possibly TRBD2 on 5 matching bases. The germline gives CDR1 SGHAT, CDR2 FQDESV (reference sequence). The CDR3 totals 14 residues. The CDR3 sequence is CASSVAIAYNEQFF. CDR3 DNA sequence: TGTGCCAGCAGCGTAGCGATCGCCTACAATGAGCAGTTCTTC.

The chain recombines TRBV25-1 with TRBJ1-2; D call uncertain. CDR1 is MGHDK, CDR2 SYGVNS, per germline. V gave up 8 bases and J gave up 1 base, with 11 bases separating them. The CDR3 contains 13 residues. Here the CDR3 DNA reads TGTGCCAGCGGCGAACAGAATAACTATGGCTACACCTTC. This encodes CASGEQNNYGYTF.

In its sample, this clonotype was seen a few times. The gene calls are TRBV7-9 and TRBJ2-7; 8 positions agree with TRBD1. Trimming cost V 5 bases and J 5 bases; bases outside gene matches: 5. CDR3 length: 13 residues. The germline V gene encodes CDR1 SEHNR and CDR2 FQNEAQ (reference sequence). CDR3 loop: CASSPDRVHEQYF. The CDR3 DNA is TGTGCCAGCAGCCCGGACAGGGTCCACGAGCAGTACTTC.

The table lists this clonotype with many counts. The gene calls are TRBV12-3 or TRBV12-4 and TRBJ2-1; D is unresolved. Trimming pared 8 bases from V and 1 base from J, leaving 9 bases between. The CDR3 is 13 residues long. Written as DNA, the CDR3 is TGTGCCAGCGCTGTCGGATCCTACAATGAGCAGTTCTTC. Translating it yields CASAVGSYNEQFF.

The chain couples TRBV6-1 to TRBJ2-6; D not resolved. In germline, CDR1 is MNHNS, CDR2 SASEGT. The length of the CDR3 is 17 residues. V was trimmed by 6 bases and J by 0 bases, leaving 15 bases between them. CDR3 sequence reads: CASRTSTAVSGANVLTF. CDR3 nucleotide sequence: TGTGCCAGCAGGACATCCACGGCGGTCTCTGGGGCCAACGTCCTGACTTTC.

This clonotype turned up a few times. CDR3 DNA: TGTGCCAGCAGAGGGATCGGTGAAAAACTGTTTTTT. Amino acids: CASRGIGEKLFF. The chain couples TRBV2 to TRBJ1-4; D is ambiguous. V was pared by 6 bases and J by 7 bases, with 9 bases between. In germline, CDR1 is SNHLY, CDR2 FYNNEI. This CDR3 region has 12 residues.